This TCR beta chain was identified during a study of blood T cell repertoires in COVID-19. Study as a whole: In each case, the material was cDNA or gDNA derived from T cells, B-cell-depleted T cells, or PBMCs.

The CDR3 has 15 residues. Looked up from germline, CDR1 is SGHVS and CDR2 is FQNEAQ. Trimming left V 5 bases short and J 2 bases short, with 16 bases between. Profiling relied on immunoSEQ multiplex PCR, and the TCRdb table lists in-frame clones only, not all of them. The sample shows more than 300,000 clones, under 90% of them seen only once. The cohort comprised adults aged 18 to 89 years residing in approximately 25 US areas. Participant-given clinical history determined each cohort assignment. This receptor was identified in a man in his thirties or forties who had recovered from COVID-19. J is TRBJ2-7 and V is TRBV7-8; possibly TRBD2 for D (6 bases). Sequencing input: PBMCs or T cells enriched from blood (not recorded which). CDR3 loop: CASSPIPRGAYEQYF. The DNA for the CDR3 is TGTGCCAGCAGCCCAATCCCGCGGGGTGCCTACGAGCAGTACTTC.